This TCR beta chain was found in a study of type 1 regulatory T cells. About the study: This in vitro CD4 product, T-allo10, is enriched for Tr1 cells and alloantigen-specific.

CDR3 length equals 14 residues. V was clipped by 5 bases and J by 3 bases, with 13 bases between them. TCRdb independently ran MiXCR on the reads; one entry per CDR3 protein. This sample yields 60,000 to 70,000 distinct CDR3 sequences, of which about 50% are seen a single time; roughly 2.2% belongs to the top ten. Study-wide findings and caveats: Tr1 cells had a more restricted TCR repertoire than non-Tr1 cells.

Remarks on this clonotype: What it recognizes is unknown.

Material for sequencing was cultured non-Tr1 T cells, either the whole culture or a sorted T cell fraction (not recorded which). This clonotype was sampled from a human donor in good health. V is TRBV12-3 or TRBV12-4 and J is TRBJ1-2, with a tentative D call TRBD1 (5 bases). CDR3 protein: CASSPREQDYGYTF. The CDR3 DNA reads TGTGCCAGCAGTCCCAGGGAGCAGGACTATGGCTACACCTTC.